The 2 T cell receptor beta chains presented below share a single source sample, sequenced in a study of T cell responses to AZD1222 COVID-19 vaccine. Sequencing used immunoSEQ multiplex PCR; TCRdb keeps in-frame clones, though not all of them. The sample lists approximately 150,000 clones; approximately 90% were seen once. The sample was peripheral blood, taken 28 days after the second AZD1222 dose. The receptors stem from an adult who received the AZD1222 COVID-19 vaccine.

The rearrangement joins TRBV27 to TRBJ1-1, with 7 bases matching TRBD1. Germline V gene lookup returns CDR1 MNHEY and CDR2 SMNVEV (reference sequence). The V segment lost 0 bases and the J segment 0 bases; nucleotides outside the gene matches: 10. This CDR3 is 18 amino acids long. Written as DNA, the CDR3 is TGTGCCAGCAGTTTATCCGCCCCCGGGACAGCATTGAACACTGAAGCTTTCTTT. Protein: CASSLSAPGTALNTEAFF.

The rearrangement uses TRBV10-3 and TRBJ2-1; 10 positions agree with TRBD1. This CDR3 comprises 14 residues. Germline V gene lookup returns CDR1 ENHRY and CDR2 SYGVKD. V trimming: 4 bases; J trimming: 10 bases; junction bases outside the gene matches: 7. CDR3 loop: CAISGGTGVGEQFF. For the CDR3, the DNA is TGTGCCATCAGTGGGGGGACAGGGGTAGGGGAGCAGTTCTTC.